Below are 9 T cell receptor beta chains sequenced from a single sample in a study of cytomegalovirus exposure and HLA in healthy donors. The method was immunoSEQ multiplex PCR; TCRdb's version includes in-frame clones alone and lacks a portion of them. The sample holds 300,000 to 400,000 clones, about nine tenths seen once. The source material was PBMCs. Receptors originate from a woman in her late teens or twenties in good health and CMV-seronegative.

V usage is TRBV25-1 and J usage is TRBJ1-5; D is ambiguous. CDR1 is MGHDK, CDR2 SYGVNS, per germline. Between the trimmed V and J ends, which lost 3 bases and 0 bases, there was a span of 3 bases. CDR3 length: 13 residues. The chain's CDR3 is CASSDLSNQPQHF. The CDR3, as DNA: TGTGCCAGCAGTGACCTTAGCAATCAGCCCCAGCATTTT. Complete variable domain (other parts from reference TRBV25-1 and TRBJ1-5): EADIYQTPRYLVIGTGKKITLECSQTMGHDKMYWYQQDPGMELHLIHYSYGVNSTEKGDLSSESTVSRIRTEHFPLTLESARPSHTSQYLCASSDLSNQPQHFGDGTRLSIL.

In DNA form, the CDR3 reads TGTGCCAGCACCAAACAGGGGCACCCGGGGGACGAGCAGTACTTC. Translating it yields CASTKQGHPGDEQYF. The chain links TRBV11-2 to TRBJ2-7; D possibly corresponds to TRBD1 (7 bases). The germline V gene encodes CDR1 SGHAT and CDR2 FQNNGV. The CDR3 length is 15 residues. The germline V and J ends were trimmed by 7 bases and 5 bases, with 21 bases remaining between them.

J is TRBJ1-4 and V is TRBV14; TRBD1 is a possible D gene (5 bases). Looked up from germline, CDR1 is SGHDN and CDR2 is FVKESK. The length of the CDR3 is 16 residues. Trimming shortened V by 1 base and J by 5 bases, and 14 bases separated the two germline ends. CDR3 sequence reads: CASSQAHTGRNEKLFF. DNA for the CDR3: TGTGCCAGCAGCCAAGCCCACACAGGCAGAAATGAAAAACTGTTTTTT.

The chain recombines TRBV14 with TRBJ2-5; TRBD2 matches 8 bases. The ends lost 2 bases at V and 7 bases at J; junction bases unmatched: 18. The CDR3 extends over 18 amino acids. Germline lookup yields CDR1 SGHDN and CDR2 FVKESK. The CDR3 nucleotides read TGTGCCAGCAGCCAACGAGCGGGAGACACCTTCAATTGGGGGACCCAGTACTTC. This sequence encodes CASSQRAGDTFNWGTQYF.

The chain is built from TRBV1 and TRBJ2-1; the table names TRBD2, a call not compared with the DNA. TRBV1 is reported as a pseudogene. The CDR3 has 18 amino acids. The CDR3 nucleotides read TGCACCAGCAGCCGACCCCATCCGGGCGGGGGGGAAGACAATGAGCAGTTCTTC. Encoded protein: CTSSRPHPGGGEDNEQFF.

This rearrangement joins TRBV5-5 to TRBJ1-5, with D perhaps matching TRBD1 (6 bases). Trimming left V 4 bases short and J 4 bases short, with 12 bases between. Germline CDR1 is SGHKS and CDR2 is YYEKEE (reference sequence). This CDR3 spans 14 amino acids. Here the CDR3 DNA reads TGTGCCAGCAGCCGAGGGACAACAAATCAGCCCCAGCATTTT. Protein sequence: CASSRGTTNQPQHF.

The DNA for the CDR3 is TGTGCCTGGAGTGATTTATACAGGGGGCTACGGTCACCCCTCCACTTT. Its translation is CAWSDLYRGLRSPLHF. V and J are TRBV30 and TRBJ1-6; 9 bases are a match to TRBD1. Germline V lookup: CDR1 GTSNPN, CDR2 SVGIG (reference sequence). The CDR3 is 16 residues long. The trim removed 1 base at V and 10 bases at J, leaving 11 bases unmatched.

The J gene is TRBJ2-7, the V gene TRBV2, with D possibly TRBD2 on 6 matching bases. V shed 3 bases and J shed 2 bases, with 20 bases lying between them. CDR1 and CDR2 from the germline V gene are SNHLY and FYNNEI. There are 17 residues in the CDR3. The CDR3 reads CASSEEASQGGTYEQYF. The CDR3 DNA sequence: TGTGCCAGCAGTGAGGAGGCCTCCCAGGGAGGCACCTACGAGCAGTACTTC.

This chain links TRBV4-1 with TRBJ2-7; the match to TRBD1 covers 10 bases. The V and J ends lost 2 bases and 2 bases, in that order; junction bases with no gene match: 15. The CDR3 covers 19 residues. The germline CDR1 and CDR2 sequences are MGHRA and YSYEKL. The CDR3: CASSQRQGATNGGTYEQYF. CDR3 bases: TGCGCCAGCAGCCAAAGACAGGGGGCAACGAACGGGGGGACCTACGAGCAGTACTTC.